A single sample gave rise to the 2 T cell receptor beta chains below, sequenced in a study of blood T cell repertoires in COVID-19. Here immunoSEQ multiplex PCR was the method, and the copy in TCRdb shows in-frame clones only, minus some. The table has 85,000 to 130,000 clones, approximately 80% seen once. The specimen was peripheral blood. Every receptor here comes from an older woman with acute or convalescent COVID-19.

CDR3 region: CASSLPSLAGGNTDTQYF. CDR3 DNA sequence: TGTGCCAGCAGCTTACCCTCACTAGCGGGGGGAAACACAGATACGCAGTATTTT. This rearrangement joins TRBV5-4 to TRBJ2-3; 12 bases map to TRBD2. J gave up 2 bases and V 2 bases, and 9 bases lay outside the gene matches. The CDR3 has 18 residues. Germline V gives CDR1 SGHNT, CDR2 YYREEE (reference sequence).

This clone was picked up one time. The rearrangement uses TRBV3-1 (or the pseudogene TRBV3-2) and TRBJ2-7; 7 bases line up with TRBD2. The germline CDR1 and CDR2 sequences are LGHDT and YNNKEL (reference sequence). The CDR3 loop spans 13 amino acids. V lost 2 bases, J lost 6 bases, and 4 bases stayed unmatched. The CDR3 here is CASSQTGGIEQYF. Written as DNA, the CDR3 is TGTGCCAGCAGCCAAACGGGGGGTATCGAGCAGTACTTC.